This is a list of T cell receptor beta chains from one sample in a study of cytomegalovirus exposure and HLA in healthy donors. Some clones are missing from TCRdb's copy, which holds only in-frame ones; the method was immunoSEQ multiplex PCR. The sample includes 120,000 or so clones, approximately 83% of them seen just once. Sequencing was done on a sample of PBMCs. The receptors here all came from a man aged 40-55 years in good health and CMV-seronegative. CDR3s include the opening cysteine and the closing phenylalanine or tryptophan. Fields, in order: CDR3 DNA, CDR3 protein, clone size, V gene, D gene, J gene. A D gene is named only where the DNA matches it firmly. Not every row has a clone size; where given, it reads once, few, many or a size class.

TGTGCCAGCAGTGAGTCCAGGCCTCTCTCTGGAAACACCATATATTTT | CASSESRPLSGNTIYF | NA | TRBV25-1 | NA | TRBJ1-3
TGTGCCAGCAGTCGCGGGGGAGGGAATGAAAAACTGTTTTTT | CASSRGGGNEKLFF | NA | TRBV27 | NA | TRBJ1-4
TGCGCCAGCAGCTTGGGGCGGGGGGAGACCCAGTACTTC | CASSLGRGETQYF | NA | TRBV5-1 | TRBD2 | TRBJ2-5
TGTGCCAGCAGCTTTGGGGACACTAATAATTCACCCCTCCACTTT | CASSFGDTNNSPLHF | NA | TRBV7-9 | NA | TRBJ1-6
TGTGCCAGCAGCTCCTCACAGGGGCTGAACACTGAAGCTTTCTTT | CASSSSQGLNTEAFF | NA | TRBV11-2 | TRBD1 | TRBJ1-1
TGTGCCAGCAGCTTGAATTTAGTAGCGGGGACGAGCTCCTACGAGCAGTACTTC | CASSLNLVAGTSSYEQYF | NA | TRBV5-4 | TRBD2 | TRBJ2-7
TGCGCCAGCAGCTTGGTACCCTCCCTTAAGGTGGGTGGGCTCCTCGAGCAGTACTTC | CASSLVPSLKVGGLLEQYF | NA | TRBV5-1 | NA | TRBJ2-7
TGTGCCAGTAGTATGGAGAAGTTATCACCCCTCCACTTT | CASSMEKLSPLHF | NA | TRBV19 | NA | TRBJ1-6
TGTGCCAGCAGTCGACAGGGGACTGGGGCCAACGTCCTGACTTTC | CASSRQGTGANVLTF | NA | TRBV2 | TRBD1 | TRBJ2-6
TGTGCCAGTAGTATAGGGTCCCAGGGGGAGACCCAGTACTTC | CASSIGSQGETQYF | once | TRBV19 | NA | TRBJ2-5
TGTGCCAGCAGCCATAGGACAGGATACAATGAGCAGTTCTTC | CASSHRTGYNEQFF | NA | TRBV11-2 | TRBD1 | TRBJ2-1
TGCGCCAGCAGCTTGGATGGGACTAGCGCAGATACGCAGTATTTT | CASSLDGTSADTQYF | NA | TRBV5-1 | TRBD2 | TRBJ2-3
TGTGCCAGCAGCCGCAGGGAATTTAAGGGCTACACCTTC | CASSRREFKGYTF | NA | TRBV5-6 | NA | TRBJ1-2
TGTGCCAGTAGTATAGGGCAACAGATCCAAGAGACCCAGTACTTC | CASSIGQQIQETQYF | NA | TRBV19 | NA | TRBJ2-5
TGTGCCAGCAGCTTAGGCCGGGGGGGATACAATGAGCAGTTCTTC | CASSLGRGGYNEQFF | NA | TRBV7-7 | TRBD2 | TRBJ2-1
TGCGCCAGCAGCTCTCGACTAGCGGGCGCTTCCACAGATACGCAGTATTTT | CASSSRLAGASTDTQYF | NA | TRBV5-1 | TRBD2 | TRBJ2-3
TGTGCCAGCAGGCCCGGGACTAGCGTCGAGCAGTACTTC | CASRPGTSVEQYF | NA | TRBV7-6 | TRBD2 | TRBJ2-7
TGCAGCGTTCTCTTCCGGGACACGGTAACCTACGAGCAGTACTTC | CSVLFRDTVTYEQYF | NA | TRBV29-1 | NA | TRBJ2-7
TGTGCCAGCAGAGAGGGGACAGGAATATCTTATGGCTACACCTTC | CASREGTGISYGYTF | NA | TRBV6-1 | TRBD1 | TRBJ1-2
TGTGCCGCCCAGACAGGGATGGACACTGAAGCTTTCTTT | CAAQTGMDTEAFF | NA | TRBV10-3 | TRBD1 | TRBJ1-1
TGTGCCAGCAGTCTCCTACCGCCTCAGCCCCAGCATTTT | CASSLLPPQPQHF | NA | TRBV28 | NA | TRBJ1-5
TGTGCCAGCTCACCAGAACAGAACTATGGCTACACCTTC | CASSPEQNYGYTF | NA | TRBV18 | NA | TRBJ1-2
TGTGCCAGCAGTTTTGGGCGGGGGGGCCAAGAGACCCAGTACTTC | CASSFGRGGQETQYF | NA | TRBV28 | TRBD2 | TRBJ2-5
TGTGCCAGTAGTATGAAAAGAGTCGACACTGAAGCTTTCTTT | CASSMKRVDTEAFF | NA | TRBV19 | NA | TRBJ1-1
TGTGCCAGCAACCCGACGGGTGCTCCGGGTGAAAAACTGTTTTTT | CASNPTGAPGEKLFF | NA | TRBV7-2 | NA | TRBJ1-4
TGTGCCAGCAGTAGGAGACAGGGAGACAACTATGGCTACACCTTC | CASSRRQGDNYGYTF | NA | TRBV6-5 | TRBD1 | TRBJ1-2
TGTGCCAGCAGCTTAGGCGGGGGCGAGCAGTACTTC | CASSLGGGEQYF | NA | TRBV7-9 | TRBD2 | TRBJ2-7
TGCGCCAGCAGCCAAGGGGGGGAGTCTTGGGATGAGCAGTTCTTC | CASSQGGESWDEQFF | NA | TRBV4-3 | NA | TRBJ2-1
TGTGCCAGCAGCTCCGGGACAGATAATCAGCCCCAGCATTTT | CASSSGTDNQPQHF | NA | TRBV7-3 | TRBD1 | TRBJ1-5
TGTGCCAGCAGTTATCCGGGGGACGCTGGGGCCAACGTCCTGACTTTC | CASSYPGDAGANVLTF | NA | TRBV28 | NA | TRBJ2-6
TGTGCCAGTAGTATAAGGGGGAATCAGCCCCAGCATTTT | CASSIRGNQPQHF | NA | TRBV19 | NA | TRBJ1-5
TGTGCCAGCAGCTTAATGGGGGGGCGCGTCTATGGCTACACCTTC | CASSLMGGRVYGYTF | NA | TRBV7-2 | NA | TRBJ1-2
TGTGCCAGCAGTTTAGGGGGGGCGATGGCTGGGGCCAACGTCCTGACTTTC | CASSLGGAMAGANVLTF | few | TRBV28 | NA | TRBJ2-6
TGTGCCAGCAGCTACAGGGGTTACGAGCAGTACTTC | CASSYRGYEQYF | NA | TRBV6-5 | TRBD1 | TRBJ2-7
TGTGCCAGCAGCTTTTCTCTAGGACAGGGATGGAATGAGCAGTTCTTC | CASSFSLGQGWNEQFF | NA | TRBV7-8 | TRBD1 | TRBJ2-1
TGTGCCAGAAGCTTATGTTTTCCAGGCGGGGGTCATAAGTACCAAGAGACCCAGTACTTC | CARSLCFPGGGHKYQETQYF | NA | TRBV5-3 | TRBD2 | TRBJ2-5
TGCGCCAGCAGCCAAGGGCCGGGAACGGACACTGAAGCTTTCTTT | CASSQGPGTDTEAFF | NA | TRBV4-1 | NA | TRBJ1-1
TGTGCCAGCAGTTACTCAAGCGGAAACACCATATATTTT | CASSYSSGNTIYF | few | TRBV6-5 | NA | TRBJ1-3
TGTGCCAGCAGTTTAGACCCAGGGTGGGGAAACACCATATATTTT | CASSLDPGWGNTIYF | NA | TRBV6-1 | NA | TRBJ1-3
TGTGCCAGCAGCCACGGAGCAGATACGCAGTATTTT | CASSHGADTQYF | NA | TRBV5-5 | NA | TRBJ2-3
TGTGCCAGCAGTCCCATCCCTCCAGGGATCCACGAGCAGTACTTC | CASSPIPPGIHEQYF | NA | TRBV6-6 | NA | TRBJ2-7
TGTGCCAGCAGTTACGAGCCCAATTCACCCCTCCACTTT | CASSYEPNSPLHF | NA | TRBV6-5 | NA | TRBJ1-6
TGTGCCAGCAGGTCGGGACCAGGGGCTGGGGCCAACGTCCTGACTTTC | CASRSGPGAGANVLTF | few | TRBV6-6 | NA | TRBJ2-6
TGTGCCAGCAGCTTGGACAGGGGGAATGGCTACACCTTC | CASSLDRGNGYTF | NA | TRBV5-4 | TRBD1 | TRBJ1-2
TGTGCCAGCAGCCCGGGACAGCCCTCCGCCCTCCCCTATGGCTACACCTTC | CASSPGQPSALPYGYTF | NA | TRBV9 | TRBD1 | TRBJ1-2
TGTGCCAGCAGCCACCGCGGACAGGTCCAAGAGACCCAGTACTTC | CASSHRGQVQETQYF | NA | TRBV7-6 | TRBD1 | TRBJ2-5
TGCAGCTTAACCCGGGACAGCGCCCCAGGGCAGTATTTT | CSLTRDSAPGQYF | NA | TRBV29-1 | TRBD1 | TRBJ2-3
TGTGCCAGCAGCTTGCGGGGGCCGTTTTCCGGGGAGCTGTTTTTT | CASSLRGPFSGELFF | NA | TRBV7-9 | NA | TRBJ2-2
TGCGCCAGCAGTGGGACAGAAAACACCGGGGAGCTGTTTTTT | CASSGTENTGELFF | NA | TRBV10-2 | NA | TRBJ2-2
TGCGCCAGCAACCCGACAGGTCACCACGCTTGGGAAGACTATGGCTACACCTTC | CASNPTGHHAWEDYGYTF | NA | TRBV4-1 | NA | TRBJ1-2